This T cell receptor (beta chain) came from a study of blood T cell repertoires in COVID-19. Study background: The cDNA or gDNA used as material had been derived from T cells, B-cell-depleted T cells, or PBMCs.

The CDR3 length is 14 residues. V trimming: 5 bases; J trimming: 0 bases; junction bases outside the gene matches: 4. Germline CDR1 SGHRS, CDR2 YFSETQ. Profiling relied on immunoSEQ multiplex PCR, and the TCRdb table lists in-frame clones only, not all of them. Of about 170,000 clones in the sample, 84% were seen once. The TCR comes from a woman over 75 with COVID-19, enrolled during active disease. The chain recombines TRBV5-1 with TRBJ2-7; 8 bases match TRBD1. Material for sequencing was peripheral blood. The CDR3: CASRPGTGSYEQYF. The CDR3 DNA follows: TGCGCCAGCAGACCCGGGACAGGCTCCTACGAGCAGTACTTC.